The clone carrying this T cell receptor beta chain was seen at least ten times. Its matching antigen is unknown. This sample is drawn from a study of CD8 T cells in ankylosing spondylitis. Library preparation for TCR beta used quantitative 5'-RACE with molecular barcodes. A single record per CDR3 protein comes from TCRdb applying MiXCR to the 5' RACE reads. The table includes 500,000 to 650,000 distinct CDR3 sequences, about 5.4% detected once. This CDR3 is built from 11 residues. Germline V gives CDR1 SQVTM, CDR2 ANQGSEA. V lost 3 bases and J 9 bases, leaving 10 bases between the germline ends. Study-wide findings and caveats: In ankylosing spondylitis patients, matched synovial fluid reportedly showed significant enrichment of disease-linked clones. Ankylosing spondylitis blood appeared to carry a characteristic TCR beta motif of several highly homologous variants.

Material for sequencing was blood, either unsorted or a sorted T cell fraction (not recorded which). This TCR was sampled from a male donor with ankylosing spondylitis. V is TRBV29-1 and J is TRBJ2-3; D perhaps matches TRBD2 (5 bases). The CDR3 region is CSVERAGTQYF. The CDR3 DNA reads TGCAGCGTTGAGAGGGCCGGCACGCAGTATTTT.